The entry that follows covers one T cell receptor beta chain sequence. What it binds is not known. Germline CDR1 is SGHRS and CDR2 is YFSETQ. The CDR3 has 12 residues. Trimming took off 4 bases at V and 8 bases at J, with 12 bases between the two ends. PCR was performed using 60 Vbeta and 13 Jbeta primers. TCRdb's copy holds only in-frame clones and misses some; the assay was immunoSEQ multiplex PCR. The table has approximately 220,000 clones, about 80% seen once. The sample comes from a study of cytomegalovirus exposure and HLA in healthy donors. Whole-study findings and limits: The HLA-A and HLA-B alleles of most subjects were reportedly predicted accurately from TCR beta sequences. For TCR beta chains, V- and J-gene trimming was later linked to a missense DCLRE1C variant. Presence/absence analyses rested on an assumption that sequencing depth was roughly uniform across donors.

Sequencing input: PBMCs. The chain uses TRBV5-1 and TRBJ1-2; D ambiguous. This receptor was obtained from a man younger than 30 in good health and CMV-seronegative. The DNA for the CDR3 is TGCGCCAGCAGCCCGGAGGTCGAGGGCTACACCTTC. Translated, it gives CASSPEVEGYTF.